What follows describes a single T cell receptor beta chain. The specificity of this receptor is unknown. No much larger clone is present one base from it, and per-base qualities are unavailable. This sample was taken from a study of CD8 T cells in ankylosing spondylitis (dated by TCRdb to the late 2010s). With regard to the full study: T cell receptor beta repertoires were profiled in healthy donors and ankylosing spondylitis patients so that disease-linked TCR variants could be found. The full study cohort was made up of approximately 24 ankylosing spondylitis patients and about a hundred healthy donors. Peripheral blood was sampled, and synovial fluid was also collected from ankylosing spondylitis patients. Overall study results and their limits: Some motif variants were previously reported in synovial fluid and blood of reactive arthritis patients, suggesting common disease-initiation mechanisms. A CD8+ phenotype was shown by the disease-linked clones, which were found at relatively low frequencies in peripheral blood. The disease-linked clones were reported to be significantly enriched in matched synovial fluid samples from ankylosing spondylitis patients. A TCR beta motif of about 8 highly homologous amino acid variants appeared characteristic of blood from ankylosing spondylitis patients.

V sheds 0 bases and J sheds 9 bases, leaving 12 bases between their ends. Including the terminal cysteine and phenylalanine, the CDR3 comprises 14 residues. Only the CDR3 DNA stays, 42 bases, in frame from base 1. The sequencing machine was an Illumina HiSeq 2500. TCR beta libraries were prepared by quantitative 5'-RACE with molecular barcodes. The study's own analysis went as follows. Disease-linked TCR variants were identified with a new computational method built on a probabilistic model of VDJ rearrangement. TCRdb trimmed the raw reads at Q25, called clones with MiXCR and kept productive beta chains. Entries are consolidated by CDR3 protein sequence, retaining the most common genes and DNA. The V and J calls follow TCRdb's processing rather than the paper's. The sample profile shows around 770,000 distinct CDR3 sequences; around 17% of them were found once. The ten largest make up approximately 18% of the sample.

Recombination linked TRBV12-3 or TRBV12-4 to TRBJ2-1; the D gene is not confidently resolved. Specimen: blood, either unsorted or a sorted T cell fraction (not recorded which). This clonotype originated in a male donor with ankylosing spondylitis. The CDR3 region reads CASSLAALMAEQFF. The bases are TGTGCCAGCAGTTTAGCTGCCTTAATGGCTGAGCAGTTCTTC.